The clone carrying this T cell receptor (beta chain) was counted between two and nine times. Its antigen remains unknown. These data come from a study of T-cell memory formation after mild COVID-19. Study-wide background: For the most part, TCR clusters were specific to one donor.

5'RACE, which relied on constant-segment primers, yielded TCR alpha and TCR beta cDNA libraries carrying sample barcodes and UMIs. TCRdb ran MiXCR on the 5' RACE reads and lists one entry per CDR3 protein. The sample has roughly 550,000 distinct CDR3 sequences, 20% seen once. General study findings and limits: From day 15 to 85, contracting clones were balanced between CD4 and CD8, whereas later expanders leaned toward CD4+. Pre-infection memory showed some responding clones, and this suggested that cross-reactive memory joined.

The germline gives CDR1 SGHAT, CDR2 FQNNGV. V shed 6 bases, J shed 6 bases, and the junction held 5 bases outside the gene matches. This CDR3 contains 13 residues. Sequencing was done on a sample of PBMCs or a T cell subset sorted from them (not recorded which). The V gene is TRBV11-2, the J gene TRBJ2-1, with 7 nucleotides matching TRBD2. The TCR sequence derives from an adult woman who had mild COVID-19 (a few samples of this study predate the infection). Cell type and time point are not known. CDR3 coding DNA: TGTGCCAGCAGACCGGGACTAAGCAATGAGCAGTTCTTC. Translating it yields CASRPGLSNEQFF.